This T cell receptor beta chain derives from a study of radiation and T cells in renal cell carcinoma. Study results and caveats: Dominant CDR3 motifs were more common in irradiated tumors than controls.

As concerns this clone: Antigen unknown.

Stated treatment: 15 Gy SBRT to primary tumor, nephrectomy 4 weeks later. Nephrectomy followed 15 Gy stereotactic body radiation by 4 weeks. Libraries were prepared by immunoSEQ multiplex PCR; TCRdb keeps only in-frame clonotypes and omits some of them. The sample includes about 15,000 clones, about 64% of them seen just once. This CDR3 contains 15 residues. Germline-derived CDR1 and CDR2 are SGHRS and YFSETQ. V was trimmed by 0 bases and J by 2 bases, leaving 12 bases between them. Specimen: tumor tissue, collected from a patient whose treatment included radiotherapy and nephrectomy. This clonotype originated in a woman between 70 and 85 years old with renal cell carcinoma. The genes are TRBV5-1 and TRBJ2-7; D may correspond to TRBD1 or TRBD2 (5 bases each). In DNA form, the CDR3 reads TGCGCCAGCAGCTTGGTAGGGCAGGGAGCCTACGAGCAGTACTTC. Protein product: CASSLVGQGAYEQYF.